This TCR beta chain came from a study of cytomegalovirus exposure and HLA in healthy donors. Between the trimmed V and J ends, which lost 7 bases and 6 bases, there was a span of 22 bases. CDR1 and CDR2 from the germline V gene are SGHTA and FQGNSA. The CDR3 runs to 15 residues. TCRdb's table, derived via immunoSEQ multiplex PCR, lists solely in-frame clones and lacks some. Among hundreds of thousands of clones listed, around 89% were seen once. A note on this clone: Its cognate antigen is unknown.

General observations from the study: Cytomegalovirus association was assigned to about 150 TCR beta chains.

Material for sequencing was PBMCs. The source is a woman under 30 in good health and CMV-seronegative. The rearrangement joins TRBV7-2 to TRBJ2-7, with a tentative D call TRBD2 (5 bases). CDR3 sequence: CASTELGLPQFEQYF. The CDR3 DNA reads as TGTGCCAGCACCGAACTAGGGCTCCCACAATTCGAGCAGTACTTC.